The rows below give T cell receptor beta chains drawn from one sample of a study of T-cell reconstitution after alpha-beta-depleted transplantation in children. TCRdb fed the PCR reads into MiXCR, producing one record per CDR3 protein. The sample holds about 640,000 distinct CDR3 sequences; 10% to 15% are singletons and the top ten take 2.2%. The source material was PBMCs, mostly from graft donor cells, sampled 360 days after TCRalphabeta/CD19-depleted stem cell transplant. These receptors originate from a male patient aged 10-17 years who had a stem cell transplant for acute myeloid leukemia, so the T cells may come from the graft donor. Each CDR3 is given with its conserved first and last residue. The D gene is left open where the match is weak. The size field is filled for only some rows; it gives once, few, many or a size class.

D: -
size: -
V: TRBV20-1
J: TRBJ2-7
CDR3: CSARWGSSYEQYF
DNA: TGCAGTGCTAGATGGGGCTCCTCCTACGAGCAGTACTTC

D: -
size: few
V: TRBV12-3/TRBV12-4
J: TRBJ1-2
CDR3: CASSSDGLIYGYTF
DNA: TGTGCCAGCAGTTCGGACGGTTTGATCTATGGCTACACCTTC

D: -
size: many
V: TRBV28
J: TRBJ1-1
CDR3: CASSLRLTEAFF
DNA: TGTGCCAGCAGCTTACGTTTAACTGAAGCTTTCTTT

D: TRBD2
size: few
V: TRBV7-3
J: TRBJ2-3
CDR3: CASSRTSDTQYF
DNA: TGTGCCAGCAGCCGAACTAGCGACACGCAGTATTTT

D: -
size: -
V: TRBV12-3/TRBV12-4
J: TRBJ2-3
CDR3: CASSFDYWSTDTQYF
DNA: TGTGCCAGCAGTTTTGACTACTGGTCCACAGATACGCAGTATTTT

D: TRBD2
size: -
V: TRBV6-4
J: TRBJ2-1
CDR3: CASRLAGGGNEQFF
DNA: TGTGCCAGCAGACTAGCGGGAGGTGGAAATGAGCAGTTCTTC

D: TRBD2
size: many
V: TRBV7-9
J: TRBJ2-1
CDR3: CASSLSGRENNEQFF
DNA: TGTGCCAGCAGCCTAAGCGGGAGGGAAAACAATGAGCAGTTCTTC

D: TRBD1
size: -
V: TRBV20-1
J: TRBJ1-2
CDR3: CSAPGQGARGYTF
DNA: TGCAGTGCTCCAGGACAGGGGGCGCGTGGCTACACCTTC

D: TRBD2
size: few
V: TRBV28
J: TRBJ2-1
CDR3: CASSLPRLAGGENEQFF
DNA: TGTGCCAGCAGTTTACCAAGACTAGCGGGAGGGGAGAATGAGCAGTTCTTC

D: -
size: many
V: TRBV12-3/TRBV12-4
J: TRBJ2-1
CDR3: CASTPPSVGYNEQFF
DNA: TGTGCCAGCACCCCTCCTTCGGTAGGATACAATGAGCAGTTCTTC

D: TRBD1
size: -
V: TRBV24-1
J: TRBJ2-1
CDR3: CATSDWTGGGEQFF
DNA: TGTGCCACCAGTGATTGGACAGGGGGCGGTGAGCAGTTCTTC

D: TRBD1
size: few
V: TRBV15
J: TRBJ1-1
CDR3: CATSARTGVHTEAFF
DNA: TGTGCCACCAGCGCTCGGACAGGGGTGCACACTGAAGCTTTCTTT

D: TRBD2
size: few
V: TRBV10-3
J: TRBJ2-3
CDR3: CAIRDPLAGRTDTQYF
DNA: TGTGCCATCAGAGACCCACTAGCGGGACGCACAGATACGCAGTATTTT

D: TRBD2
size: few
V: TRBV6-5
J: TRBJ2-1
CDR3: CASRLGLAEYNEQFF
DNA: TGTGCCAGCAGACTCGGGCTAGCGGAGTACAATGAGCAGTTCTTC

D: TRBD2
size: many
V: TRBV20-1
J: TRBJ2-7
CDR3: CSARFSGTPYEQYF
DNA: TGCAGTGCTAGATTTAGCGGGACTCCCTACGAGCAGTACTTC

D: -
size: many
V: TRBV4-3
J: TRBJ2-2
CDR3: CASSQESKTGELFF
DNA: TGCGCCAGCAGCCAAGAAAGTAAAACCGGGGAGCTGTTTTTT

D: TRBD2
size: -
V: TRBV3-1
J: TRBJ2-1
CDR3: CASSQDTWGLAGSNEQFF
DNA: TGTGCCAGCAGCCAAGATACTTGGGGGCTAGCGGGGTCGAATGAGCAGTTCTTC

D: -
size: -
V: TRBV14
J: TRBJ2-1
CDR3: CASCRSPLYNEQFF
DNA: TGTGCCAGCTGCAGGAGCCCACTCTACAATGAGCAGTTCTTC

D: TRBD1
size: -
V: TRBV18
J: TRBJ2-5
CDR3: CASFSRQGEETQYF
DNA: TGTGCCAGCTTTAGTCGACAGGGCGAAGAGACCCAGTACTTC

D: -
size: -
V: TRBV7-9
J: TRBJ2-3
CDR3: CASSSFRVSTDTQYF
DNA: TGTGCCAGCAGCTCCTTCCGGGTTAGCACAGATACGCAGTATTTT

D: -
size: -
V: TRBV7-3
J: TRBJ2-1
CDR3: CASSLAVGRDNEQFF
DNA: TGTGCCAGCAGCTTAGCGGTGGGGCGCGACAATGAGCAGTTCTTC

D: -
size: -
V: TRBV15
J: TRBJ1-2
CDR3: CATSRDPGAGYGYTF
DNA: TGTGCCACCAGCAGAGATCCGGGGGCGGGCTATGGCTACACCTTC

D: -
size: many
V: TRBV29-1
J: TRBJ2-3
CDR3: CSVLTEGDTDTQYF
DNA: TGCAGCGTTCTAACGGAGGGGGACACAGATACGCAGTATTTT

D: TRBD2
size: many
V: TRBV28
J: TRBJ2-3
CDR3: CASSFGTSGRRTDTQYF
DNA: TGTGCCAGCAGTTTTGGAACTAGCGGGAGGAGGACAGATACGCAGTATTTT

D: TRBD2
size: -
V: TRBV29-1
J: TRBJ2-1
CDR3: CSVESGLAGSGSYNEQFF
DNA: TGCAGCGTTGAATCGGGACTAGCGGGATCCGGCTCCTACAATGAGCAGTTCTTC

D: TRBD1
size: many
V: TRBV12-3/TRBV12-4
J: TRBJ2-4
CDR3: CASSWDRGTKNIQYF
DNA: TGTGCCAGCAGCTGGGACAGGGGCACCAAAAACATTCAGTACTTC

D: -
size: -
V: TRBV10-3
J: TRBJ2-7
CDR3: CAISETLYAYEQYF
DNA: TGTGCCATCAGTGAGACTCTTTACGCCTACGAGCAGTACTTC

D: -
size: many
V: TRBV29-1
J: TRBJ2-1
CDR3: CSATPGEQFF
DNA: TGCAGCGCAACGCCTGGGGAGCAGTTCTTC

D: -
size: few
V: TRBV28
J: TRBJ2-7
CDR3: CASMWHYEQYF
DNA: TGTGCCAGCATGTGGCACTACGAGCAGTACTTC

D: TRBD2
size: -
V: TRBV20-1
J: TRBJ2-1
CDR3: CSASGLAGLNEQFF
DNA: TGCAGTGCTAGCGGACTAGCGGGGCTCAATGAGCAGTTCTTC

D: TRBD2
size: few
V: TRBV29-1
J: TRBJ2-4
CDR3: CSGAGEAKNIQYF
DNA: TGCAGCGGTGCGGGGGAGGCCAAAAACATTCAGTACTTC

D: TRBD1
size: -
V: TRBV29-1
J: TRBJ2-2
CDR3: CSVEEGARGNAGELFF
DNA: TGCAGCGTTGAAGAGGGGGCCAGGGGGAACGCCGGGGAGCTGTTTTTT

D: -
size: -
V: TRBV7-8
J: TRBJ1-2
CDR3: CASTWRGGPRYGYTF
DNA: TGTGCCAGCACCTGGCGGGGAGGGCCCCGCTATGGCTACACCTTC

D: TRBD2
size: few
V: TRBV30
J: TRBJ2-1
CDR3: CAWSVGLALGIEQFF
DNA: TGTGCCTGGAGTGTGGGACTAGCCCTAGGAATCGAGCAGTTCTTC

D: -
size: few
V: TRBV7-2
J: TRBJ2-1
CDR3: CASIPVGQTYNEQFF
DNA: TGTGCCAGCATCCCCGTTGGACAGACATACAATGAGCAGTTCTTC

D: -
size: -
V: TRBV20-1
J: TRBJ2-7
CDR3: CSVLRTVRDEQYF
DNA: TGCAGTGTCCTCCGGACAGTTCGCGACGAGCAGTACTTC

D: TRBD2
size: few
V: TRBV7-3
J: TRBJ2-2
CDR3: CASSSLPSSGGNTGELFF
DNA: TGTGCCAGCAGCTCCCTACCCTCTAGCGGGGGGAACACCGGGGAGCTGTTTTTT

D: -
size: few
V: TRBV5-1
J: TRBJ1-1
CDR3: CASSGWTEMNTEAFF
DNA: TGCGCCAGCAGCGGATGGACGGAAATGAACACTGAAGCTTTCTTT

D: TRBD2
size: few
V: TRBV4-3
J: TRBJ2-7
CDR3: CASSQDLSFGLDYEQYF
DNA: TGCGCCAGCAGCCAAGACCTCTCCTTTGGACTAGATTACGAGCAGTACTTC

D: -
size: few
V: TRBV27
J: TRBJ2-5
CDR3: CASSLSAMYQETQYF
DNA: TGTGCCAGCAGTTTATCCGCTATGTACCAAGAGACCCAGTACTTC

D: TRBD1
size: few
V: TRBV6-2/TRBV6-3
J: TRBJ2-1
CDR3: CASWTGHNEQFF
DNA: TGTGCCAGCTGGACAGGGCACAATGAGCAGTTCTTC

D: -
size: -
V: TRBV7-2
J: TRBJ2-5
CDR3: CASSRLRGWGDQETQYF
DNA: TGTGCCAGCAGCCGGCTCCGGGGGTGGGGCGATCAAGAGACCCAGTACTTC

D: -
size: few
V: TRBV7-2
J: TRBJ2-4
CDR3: CASSLEAITDIQYF
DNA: TGTGCCAGCAGCTTAGAGGCAATAACCGACATTCAGTACTTC

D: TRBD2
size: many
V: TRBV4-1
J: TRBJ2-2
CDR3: CASSPWTSGGYGELFF
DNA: TGCGCCAGCAGCCCGTGGACTAGCGGGGGGTACGGGGAGCTGTTTTTT

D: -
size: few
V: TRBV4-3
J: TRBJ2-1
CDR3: CASSQDRGVTYNEQFF
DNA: TGCGCCAGCAGCCAAGATCGTGGGGTAACCTACAATGAGCAGTTCTTC

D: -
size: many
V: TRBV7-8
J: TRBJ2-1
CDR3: CASSLSKGPFYNEQFF
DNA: TGTGCCAGCAGCTTATCCAAGGGACCATTCTACAATGAGCAGTTCTTC

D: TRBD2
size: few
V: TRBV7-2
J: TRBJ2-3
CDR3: CASSLSPSGGGDTQYF
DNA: TGTGCCAGCAGCTTAAGTCCTAGCGGGGGGGGTGATACGCAGTATTTT

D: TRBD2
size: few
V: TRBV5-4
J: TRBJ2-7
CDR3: CASSSLTSSSYEQYF
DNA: TGTGCCAGCAGCTCACTGACTAGCAGCTCCTACGAGCAGTACTTC

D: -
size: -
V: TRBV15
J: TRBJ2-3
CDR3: CATSREGLTLADTQYF
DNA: TGTGCCACCAGCAGAGAAGGGTTAACGTTAGCAGATACGCAGTATTTT

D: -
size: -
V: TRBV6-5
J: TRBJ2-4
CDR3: CASSYSGLSAKNIQYF
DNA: TGTGCCAGCAGTTACTCGGGACTCTCGGCCAAAAACATTCAGTACTTC

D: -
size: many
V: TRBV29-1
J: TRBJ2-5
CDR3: CSADRIQETQYF
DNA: TGCAGCGCCGACAGGATTCAAGAGACCCAGTACTTC

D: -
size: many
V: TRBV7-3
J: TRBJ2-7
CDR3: CASSLMPTGMVYEQYF
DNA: TGTGCCAGCAGCTTAATGCCGACAGGCATGGTCTACGAGCAGTACTTC

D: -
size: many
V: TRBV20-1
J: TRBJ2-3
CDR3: CSARQRSTDTQYF
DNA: TGCAGTGCTAGGCAGCGGAGCACAGATACGCAGTATTTT

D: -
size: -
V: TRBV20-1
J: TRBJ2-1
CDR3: CSASPLGSNWLNEQFF
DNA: TGCAGTGCTTCCCCCCTGGGTAGTAATTGGCTTAATGAGCAGTTCTTC

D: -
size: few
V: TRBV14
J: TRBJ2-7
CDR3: CASSQPGQSSYEQYF
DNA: TGTGCCAGCAGCCAACCTGGACAGAGCTCCTACGAGCAGTACTTC